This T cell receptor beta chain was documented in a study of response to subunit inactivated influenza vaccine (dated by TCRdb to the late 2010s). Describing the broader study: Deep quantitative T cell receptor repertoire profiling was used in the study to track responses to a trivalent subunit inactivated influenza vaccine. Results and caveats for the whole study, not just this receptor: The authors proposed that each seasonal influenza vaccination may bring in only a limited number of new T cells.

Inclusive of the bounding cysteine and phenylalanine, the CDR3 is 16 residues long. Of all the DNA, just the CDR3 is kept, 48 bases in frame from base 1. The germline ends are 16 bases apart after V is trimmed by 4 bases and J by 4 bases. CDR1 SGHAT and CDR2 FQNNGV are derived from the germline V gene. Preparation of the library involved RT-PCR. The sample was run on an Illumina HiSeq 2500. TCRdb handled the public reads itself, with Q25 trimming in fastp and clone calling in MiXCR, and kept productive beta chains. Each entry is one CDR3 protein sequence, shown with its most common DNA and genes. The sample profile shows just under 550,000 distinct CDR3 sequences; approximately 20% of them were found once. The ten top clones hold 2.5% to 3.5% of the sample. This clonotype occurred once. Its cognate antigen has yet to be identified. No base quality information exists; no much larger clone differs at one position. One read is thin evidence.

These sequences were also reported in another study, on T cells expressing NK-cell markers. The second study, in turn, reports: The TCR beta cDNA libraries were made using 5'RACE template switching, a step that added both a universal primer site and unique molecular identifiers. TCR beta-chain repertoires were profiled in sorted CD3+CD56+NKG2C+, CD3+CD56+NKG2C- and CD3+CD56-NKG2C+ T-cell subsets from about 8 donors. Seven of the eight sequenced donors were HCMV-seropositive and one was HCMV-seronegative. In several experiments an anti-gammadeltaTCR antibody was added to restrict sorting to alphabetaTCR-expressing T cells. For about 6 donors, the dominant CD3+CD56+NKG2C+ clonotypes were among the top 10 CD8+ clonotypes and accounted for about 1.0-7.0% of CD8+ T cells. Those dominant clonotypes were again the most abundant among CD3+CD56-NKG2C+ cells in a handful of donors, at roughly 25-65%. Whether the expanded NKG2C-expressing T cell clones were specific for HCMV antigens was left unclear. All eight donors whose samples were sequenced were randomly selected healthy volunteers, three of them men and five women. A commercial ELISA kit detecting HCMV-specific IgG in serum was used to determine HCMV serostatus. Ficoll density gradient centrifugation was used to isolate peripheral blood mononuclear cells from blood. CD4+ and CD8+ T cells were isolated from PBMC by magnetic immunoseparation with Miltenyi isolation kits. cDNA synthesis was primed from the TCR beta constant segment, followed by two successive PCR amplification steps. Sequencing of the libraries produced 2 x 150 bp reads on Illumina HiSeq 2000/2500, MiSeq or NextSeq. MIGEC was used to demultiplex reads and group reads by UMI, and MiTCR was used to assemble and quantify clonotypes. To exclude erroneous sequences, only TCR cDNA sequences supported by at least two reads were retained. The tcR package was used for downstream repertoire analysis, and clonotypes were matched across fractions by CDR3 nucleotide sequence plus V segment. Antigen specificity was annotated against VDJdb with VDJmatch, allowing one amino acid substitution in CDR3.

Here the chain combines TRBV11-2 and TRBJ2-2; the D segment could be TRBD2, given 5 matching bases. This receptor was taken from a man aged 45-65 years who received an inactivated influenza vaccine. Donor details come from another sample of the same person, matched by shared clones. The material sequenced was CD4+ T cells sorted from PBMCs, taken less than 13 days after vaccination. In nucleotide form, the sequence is TGTGCCAGCAGCTCAAGCTCCCTAGGACTCACCGGGGAGCTGTTTTTT. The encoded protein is CASSSSSLGLTGELFF.